Described below is a single T cell receptor (beta chain) sequence and its context. What it binds is unknown. These data originate in a study of T cell repertoires in cytomegalovirus infection. Overall study: Public TCR beta signature analysis indicated the presence of both CMV infection and matching HLA type.

One entry per CDR3 protein results from TCRdb running MiXCR on the reads. Here the sample spans about 770,000 distinct CDR3 sequences, 29% being singletons. Notes on the study in general: Pooled public TCR beta family frequency picked out CMV carriers with the relevant HLA.

The material was cultured CD8+ T cells from PBMCs, obtained from culture after CMV antigen stimulation. The sequence was obtained from a human donor in good health (CMV status not recorded). Some clones in this sample may be carry-over from other donors' samples.

Here the CDR3 reads CASSASRTEAFF. For the CDR3, the DNA is TGTGCCAGCAGCGCTTCGAGGACAGAAGCTTTCTTT. The rearrangement joins TRBV7-9 to TRBJ1-1, with D possibly matching TRBD1 (5 bases). The V gene lost 5 bases and the J gene lost 8 bases, with 12 bases spanning the gap. This CDR3 has 12 residues. The germline V gene encodes CDR1 SEHNR and CDR2 FQNEAQ (reference sequence).